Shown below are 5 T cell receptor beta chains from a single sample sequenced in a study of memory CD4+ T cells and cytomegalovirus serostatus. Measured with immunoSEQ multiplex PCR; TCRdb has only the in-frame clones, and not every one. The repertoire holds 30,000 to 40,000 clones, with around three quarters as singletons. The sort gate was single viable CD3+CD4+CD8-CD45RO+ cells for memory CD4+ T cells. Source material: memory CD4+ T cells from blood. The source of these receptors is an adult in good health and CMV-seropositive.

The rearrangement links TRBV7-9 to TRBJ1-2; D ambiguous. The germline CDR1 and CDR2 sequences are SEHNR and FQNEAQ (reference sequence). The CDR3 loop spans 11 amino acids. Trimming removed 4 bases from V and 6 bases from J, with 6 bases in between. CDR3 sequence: CASSYGDGYTF. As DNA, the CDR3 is TGTGCCAGCAGCTATGGGGATGGCTACACCTTC.

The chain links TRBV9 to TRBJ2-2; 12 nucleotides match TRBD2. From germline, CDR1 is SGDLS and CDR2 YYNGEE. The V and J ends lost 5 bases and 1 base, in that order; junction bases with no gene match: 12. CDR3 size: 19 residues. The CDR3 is CASSNGLAGGGLNTGELFF. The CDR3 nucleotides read TGTGCCAGCAGTAATGGTCTAGCGGGGGGGGGATTGAACACCGGGGAGCTGTTTTTT.

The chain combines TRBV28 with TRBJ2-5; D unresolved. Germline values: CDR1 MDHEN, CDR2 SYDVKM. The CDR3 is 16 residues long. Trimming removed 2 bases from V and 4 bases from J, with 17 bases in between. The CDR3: CASSLVYSSPSETQYF. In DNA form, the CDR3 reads TGTGCCAGCAGTTTAGTATACTCCAGCCCTTCAGAGACCCAGTACTTC.

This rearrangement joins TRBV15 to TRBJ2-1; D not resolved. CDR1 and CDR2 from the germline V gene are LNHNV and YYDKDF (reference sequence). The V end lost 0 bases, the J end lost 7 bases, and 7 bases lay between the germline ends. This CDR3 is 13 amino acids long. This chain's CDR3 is CATSRDTTNEQFF. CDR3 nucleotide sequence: TGTGCCACCAGCAGAGATACCACAAATGAGCAGTTCTTC.

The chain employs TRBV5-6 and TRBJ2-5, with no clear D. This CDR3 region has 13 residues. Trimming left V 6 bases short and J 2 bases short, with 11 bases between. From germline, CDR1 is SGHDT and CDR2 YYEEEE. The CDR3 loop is CASTQSYQETQYF. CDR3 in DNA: TGTGCCAGCACCCAAAGTTATCAAGAGACCCAGTACTTC.